This T cell receptor beta chain comes out of a study of blood T cells in healthy people across ages. The study isolated at least 6.5 million PBMCs from each sample. From germline, CDR1 is SGHAT and CDR2 FQNNGV. The V gene lost 2 bases and the J gene lost 0 bases, with 29 bases spanning the gap. This CDR3 spans 22 amino acids. PCR was performed a second time for 7 to 11 cycles using a sample-barcoded 5' primer and a J-beta primer mix. With 12 random nucleotides, a template-switch adaptor tagged each individual cDNA molecule. TCRdb analysed the 5' RACE reads with MiXCR anew, one entry per CDR3 protein. The sample carries hundreds of thousands of distinct CDR3 sequences, over 45% recorded once.

Sequencing was performed on blood. This chain connects TRBV11-2 to TRBJ2-1, with D perhaps matching TRBD1 or TRBD2 (5 bases each). This sequence was found in a man aged 30 to 45 in good health. CDR3 sequence reads: CASSLPMGSSYQRGSSYNEQFF. The CDR3 bases are TGTGCCAGCAGCTTACCTATGGGATCATCGTACCAGAGGGGAAGCTCCTACAATGAGCAGTTCTTC. Full variable domain (missing parts from reference TRBV11-2 and TRBJ2-1): EAGVAQSPRYKIIEKRQSVAFWCNPISGHATLYWYQQILGQGPKLLIQFQNNGVVDDSQLPKDRFSAERLKGVDSTLKIQPAKLEDSAVYLCASSLPMGSSYQRGSSYNEQFFGPGTRLTVL.